The entry that follows covers one T cell receptor (beta chain) sequence. Its antigen remains unknown. The junction and the germline gene differ at one end; a read error may be behind it. The germline CDR1 and CDR2 sequences are SEHNR and FQNEAQ (reference sequence). The CDR3 is 15 residues long. This entry belongs to a study of blood T cells in healthy people across ages. Study outcomes and limitations: Bulk PBMC profiling left naive and antigen-experienced comparisons inconclusive. Not knowing donor CMV status may have confounded expanded clonotype changes.

A sample-barcoded 5' primer and a J-beta primer mix were used in a second PCR of about 7 to 12 cycles. The authors tagged each cDNA molecule using a template-switch adaptor with 12 random nucleotides. Using its own MiXCR run on the 5' RACE reads, TCRdb lists one record per CDR3 protein. The top ten hold approximately 15% of the sample, which has approximately 810,000 distinct CDR3 sequences, around 28% seen once. This TCR came from a woman of 80 years or more in good health. Source material: blood. The V gene is TRBV7-9, the J gene TRBJ1-2; D remains unclear. The CDR3 bases are TGTGCCAGCAACTTAGGTCCGGGCTTCGGTAGTGGCTACACCTTC. Its translation is CASNLGPGFGSGYTF.